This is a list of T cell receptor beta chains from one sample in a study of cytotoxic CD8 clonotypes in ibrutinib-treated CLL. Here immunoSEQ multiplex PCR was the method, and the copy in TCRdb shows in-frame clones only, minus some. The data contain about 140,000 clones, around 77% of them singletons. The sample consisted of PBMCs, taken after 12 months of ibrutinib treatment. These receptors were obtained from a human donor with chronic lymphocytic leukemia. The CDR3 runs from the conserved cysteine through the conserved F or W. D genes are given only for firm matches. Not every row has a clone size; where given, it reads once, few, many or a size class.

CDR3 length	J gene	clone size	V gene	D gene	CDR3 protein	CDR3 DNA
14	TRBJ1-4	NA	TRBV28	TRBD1	CASRPGQKNEKLFF	TGTGCCAGCAGGCCGGGACAGAAGAATGAAAAACTGTTTTTT
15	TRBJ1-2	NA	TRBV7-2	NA	CASSQRRVGGIGYTF	TGTGCCAGCAGCCAACGCAGGGTGGGGGGTATTGGCTACACCTTC
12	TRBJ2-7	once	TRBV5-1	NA	CASSLSNHEQYF	TGCGCCAGCAGCTTGTCCAACCACGAGCAGTACTTC
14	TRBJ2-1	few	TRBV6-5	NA	CASSLQSSYNEQFF	TGTGCCAGCAGTTTGCAGAGCTCCTACAATGAGCAGTTCTTC
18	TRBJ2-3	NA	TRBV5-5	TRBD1	CASSLVTPGQGFLDTQYF	TGTGCCAGCAGCTTGGTCACGCCGGGACAGGGTTTCTTGGATACGCAGTATTTT
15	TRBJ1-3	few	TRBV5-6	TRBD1	CASSVGTGSGNTIYF	TGTGCCAGCAGCGTTGGGACAGGCTCTGGAAACACCATATATTTT
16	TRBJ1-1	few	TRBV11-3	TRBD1	CASSLRQGGGNTEAFF	TGTGCCAGCAGCTTACGACAGGGAGGGGGTAACACTGAAGCTTTCTTT
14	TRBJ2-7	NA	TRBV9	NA	CASGRQGENYEQYF	TGTGCCAGCGGGAGGCAGGGAGAGAACTACGAGCAGTACTTC
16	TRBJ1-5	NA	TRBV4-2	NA	CASSQDNSPGYQPQHF	TGTGCCAGCAGCCAAGATAATAGTCCAGGTTATCAGCCCCAGCATTTT
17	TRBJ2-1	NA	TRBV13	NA	CASSFLDLASSYNEQFF	TGTGCCAGCAGCTTTCTAGATCTAGCCAGCTCCTACAATGAGCAGTTCTTC
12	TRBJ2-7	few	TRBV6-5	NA	CASWGDLYEQYF	TGTGCCAGCTGGGGCGATTTGTACGAGCAGTACTTC
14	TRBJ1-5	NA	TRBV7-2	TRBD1	CASSPGTGPQPQHF	TGTGCCAGCAGCCCCGGGACAGGACCCCAGCCCCAGCATTTT
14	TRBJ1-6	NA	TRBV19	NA	CASSSAGRFSPLHF	TGTGCCAGTAGTTCAGCAGGGAGGTTTTCACCCCTCCACTTT
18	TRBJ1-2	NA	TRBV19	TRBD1	CASSKKGQGGTILYGYTF	TGTGCCAGTAGTAAAAAGGGACAGGGGGGAACTATTCTCTATGGCTACACCTTC
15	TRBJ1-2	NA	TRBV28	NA	CASSLENGGRGGYTF	TGTGCCAGCAGTCTCGAGAATGGGGGGCGAGGTGGCTACACCTTC
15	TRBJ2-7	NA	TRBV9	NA	CASSVGGLGDYEQYF	TGTGCCAGCAGCGTAGGAGGTCTGGGGGACTACGAGCAGTACTTC
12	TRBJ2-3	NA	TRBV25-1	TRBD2	CASSAGGDTQYF	TGTGCCAGCAGTGCCGGGGGGGATACGCAGTATTTT
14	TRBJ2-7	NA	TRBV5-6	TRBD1	CASSTGTGFYEQYF	TGTGCCAGCAGCACCGGGACAGGGTTCTACGAGCAGTACTTC
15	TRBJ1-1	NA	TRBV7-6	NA	CASSLAGDVHTEAFF	TGTGCCAGCAGCTTAGCAGGGGATGTTCACACTGAAGCTTTCTTT
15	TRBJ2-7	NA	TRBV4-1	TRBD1	CASSQGGQGRYEQYF	TGCGCCAGCAGCCAGGGGGGACAGGGGAGATACGAGCAGTACTTC
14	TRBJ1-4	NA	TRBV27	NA	CASRTGAGWEKLFF	TGTGCCAGCAGAACAGGTGCCGGTTGGGAAAAACTGTTTTTT
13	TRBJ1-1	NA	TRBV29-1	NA	CSVDRGMNTEAFF	TGCAGCGTTGATCGCGGGATGAACACTGAAGCTTTCTTT
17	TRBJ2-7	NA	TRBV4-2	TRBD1	CASSQVIGQGQGYEQYF	TGTGCCAGCAGCCAAGTGATCGGACAGGGACAGGGATACGAGCAGTACTTC
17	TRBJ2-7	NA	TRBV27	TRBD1	CASRTGQGLRYPYEQYF	TGTGCCAGCAGGACGGGACAGGGTCTCAGATATCCCTACGAGCAGTACTTC
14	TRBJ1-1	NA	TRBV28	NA	CASSLVQGNTEAFF	TGTGCCAGCAGTTTAGTCCAGGGGAACACTGAAGCTTTCTTT
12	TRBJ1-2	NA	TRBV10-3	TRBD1	CAIRGDSTGYTF	TGTGCCATCAGGGGGGACAGTACCGGCTACACCTTC
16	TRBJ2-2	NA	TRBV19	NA	CASSMVSQGWTGELFF	TGTGCCAGTAGTATGGTTAGCCAGGGATGGACCGGGGAGCTGTTTTTT
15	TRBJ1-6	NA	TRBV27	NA	CASMKKSSYNSPLHF	TGTGCCAGCATGAAGAAGAGCTCCTATAATTCACCCCTCCACTTT
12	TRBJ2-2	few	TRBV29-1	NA	CSVVNPTGELFF	TGCAGCGTTGTAAACCCAACAGGGGAGCTGTTTTTT
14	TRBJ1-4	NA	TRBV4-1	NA	CASSLSGGDEKLFF	TGCGCCAGCAGCCTCAGTGGGGGGGATGAAAAACTGTTTTTT
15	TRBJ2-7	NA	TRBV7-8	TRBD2	CASSFSGPAGNEQYF	TGTGCCAGCAGCTTTAGTGGTCCAGCGGGAAACGAGCAGTACTTC
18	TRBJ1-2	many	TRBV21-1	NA	CASSTHPGQGALNYGYTF	TGTGCCAGCAGCACACACCCGGGACAGGGGGCCCTTAACTATGGCTACACCTTC
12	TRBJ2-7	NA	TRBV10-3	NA	CAISESAYEQYF	TGTGCCATCAGTGAGTCAGCCTACGAGCAGTACTTC
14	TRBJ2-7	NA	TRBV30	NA	CAWSVGGSDYEQYF	TGTGCCTGGAGTGTAGGTGGCAGTGACTACGAGCAGTACTTC
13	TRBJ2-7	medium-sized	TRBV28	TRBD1	CASSALTGNEQYF	TGTGCCAGCAGTGCCCTGACAGGGAACGAGCAGTACTTC
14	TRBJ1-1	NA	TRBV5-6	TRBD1	CASSSRQGRGEAFF	TGTGCCAGCAGCTCGAGACAGGGGCGGGGTGAAGCTTTCTTT
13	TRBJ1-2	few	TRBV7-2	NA	CASSLKGLYGYTF	TGTGCCAGCAGCTTGAAGGGACTCTATGGCTACACCTTC
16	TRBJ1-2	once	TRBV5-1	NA	CASSLAPSRDISGYTF	TGCGCCAGCAGCCTAGCGCCATCCCGGGACATCAGTGGCTACACCTTC
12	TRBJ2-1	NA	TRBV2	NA	CASSALDNEQFF	TGTGCCAGCAGTGCCCTAGACAATGAGCAGTTCTTC
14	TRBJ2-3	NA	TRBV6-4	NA	CASSDRGFTDTQYF	TGTGCCAGCAGTGACAGGGGATTCACAGATACGCAGTATTTT
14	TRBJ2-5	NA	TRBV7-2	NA	CASSNPTFLETQYF	TGTGCCAGCAGCAACCCGACCTTTTTAGAGACCCAGTACTTC
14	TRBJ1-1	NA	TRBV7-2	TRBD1	CASSPGQVNTEAFF	TGTGCCAGCAGCCCAGGACAGGTGAACACTGAAGCTTTCTTT
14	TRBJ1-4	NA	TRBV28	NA	CASSFWTNSEKLFF	TGTGCCAGCAGTTTTTGGACAAATTCTGAAAAACTGTTTTTT